This entry lists 22 T cell receptor beta chains sequenced from one sample in a study of OX40 agonist ivuxolimab in advanced cancers. Profiling relied on immunoSEQ multiplex PCR, and the TCRdb table lists in-frame clones only, not all of them. Of about 98,000 clones listed, 88% are singletons. This specimen was CD4+ or CD8+ T cells sorted from blood, taken in a trial of the OX40 agonist ivuxolimab. The source is an adult with an advanced solid tumor such as melanoma, head and neck, liver or kidney cancer.

V is TRBV28 and J is TRBJ1-4; D ambiguous. The CDR3 extends over 14 amino acids. Trimming took off 3 bases at V and 5 bases at J, with 10 bases between the two ends. CDR1 MDHEN and CDR2 SYDVKM come from the germline V gene. DNA for the CDR3: TGTGCCAGCAGTTTGATAAGGGAGAATGAAAAACTGTTTTTT. Encoded protein: CASSLIRENEKLFF.

The chain employs TRBV19 and TRBJ1-4; TRBD1 might be the D (6 bases). The CDR3 consists of 14 residues. From germline, CDR1 is LNHDA and CDR2 SQIVND (reference sequence). The V and J ends lost 7 bases and 8 bases respectively, with 17 bases between them. CDR3 amino acids: CASTPGLRGEKLFF. In DNA, the CDR3 is TGTGCCAGTACCCCGGGTCTCAGGGGCGAAAAACTGTTTTTT.

This clone was recorded once. The chain employs TRBV18 and TRBJ2-3; TRBD2 agrees at 9 bases. CDR1 and CDR2 (germline): KGHSH, LQKENI. The V segment lost 6 bases and the J segment 4 bases; nucleotides outside the gene matches: 8. This CDR3 comprises 15 residues. The chain's CDR3 is CASSLAGEKSDTQYF. As DNA, the CDR3 is TGTGCCAGCTCGTTAGCGGGAGAGAAGTCAGATACGCAGTATTTT.

The V and J genes are TRBV11-3 and TRBJ1-6; D call uncertain. The ends were cut back, 3 bases at V and 7 bases at J, with 7 bases in the middle. Germline V lookup: CDR1 SGHNT, CDR2 YENEEA. CDR3 size: 13 residues. The CDR3 DNA sequence: TGTGCCAGCAGCTTGCGACTGAATTCACCCCTCCACTTT. It is translated as CASSLRLNSPLHF.

The V and J genes are TRBV5-8 and TRBJ2-3, with D perhaps matching TRBD1 or TRBD2 (5 bases each). The V gene lost 4 bases and the J gene lost 0 bases, with 6 bases spanning the gap. Germline V gene data show CDR1 as SGHTS and CDR2 as YDEGEE. This CDR3 has 13 residues. The CDR3 here is CASSRDSTDTQYF. DNA for the CDR3: TGTGCCAGCAGCCGGGACAGCACAGATACGCAGTATTTT.

This rearrangement joins TRBV5-4 to TRBJ1-1, with TRBD1 identical over 8 bases. The junction had 3 bases not matched to a gene; V was cut back by 1 base and J by 4 bases. This CDR3 is built from 14 residues. Germline V lookup: CDR1 SGHNT, CDR2 YYREEE (reference sequence). The CDR3 sequence is CASSLTGGGTEAFF. CDR3 coding DNA: TGTGCCAGCAGCTTGACAGGGGGAGGCACTGAAGCTTTCTTT.

This chain joins TRBV7-2 and TRBJ1-4; D uncertain. Germline assignment: CDR1 SGHTA and CDR2 FQGNSA. There are 16 residues in the CDR3. Trimming pared 1 base from V and 0 bases from J, leaving 9 bases between. In DNA, the CDR3 is TGTGCCAGCAGCTTAGATTGGGCTGCAACTAATGAAAAACTGTTTTTT. The encoded protein is CASSLDWAATNEKLFF. Full variable domain (rest looked up from reference TRBV7-2 and TRBJ1-4): GAGVSQSPSNKVTEKGKDVELRCDPISGHTALYWYRQSLGQGLEFLIYFQGNSAPDKSGLPSDRFSAERTGGSVSTLTIQRTQQEDSAVYLCASSLDWAATNEKLFFGSGTQLSVL.

The chain combines TRBV10-3 with TRBJ2-1; the D gene is possibly TRBD2 (6 bases). Trimming took 11 bases from V and 1 from J, leaving 18 bases between them. The CDR3 loop spans 15 amino acids. Germline-derived CDR1 and CDR2 are ENHRY and SYGVKD. The CDR3 sequence is CAFAQGLDSYNEQFF. In DNA form, the CDR3 reads TGTGCCTTCGCCCAGGGACTCGATTCCTACAATGAGCAGTTCTTC.

The V call is TRBV7-2, the J call TRBJ2-2; the D gene could be TRBD1 or TRBD2 (5 bases each). From germline, CDR1 is SGHTA and CDR2 FQGNSA. The CDR3 has 15 residues. The V end was cut by 5 bases, the J end by 5 bases, with 15 bases between. CDR3 nucleotide sequence: TGTGCCAGCAGCACCCCCAGGGAGATAACCGGGGAGCTGTTTTTT. Translated: CASSTPREITGELFF. Filled out from reference TRBV7-2 and TRBJ2-2, the complete variable domain reads GAGVSQSPSNKVTEKGKDVELRCDPISGHTALYWYRQSLGQGLEFLIYFQGNSAPDKSGLPSDRFSAERTGGSVSTLTIQRTQQEDSAVYLCASSTPREITGELFFGEGSRLTVL.

V usage is TRBV4-3 and J usage is TRBJ2-5, with a possible D match to TRBD2 (5 bases). With 0 bases removed from V and 1 base from J, the gap between germline ends came to 12 bases. The CDR3 covers 16 residues. Germline V gene sequence: CDR1 LGHNA, CDR2 YSLEER. The CDR3: CASSQEWESTQETQYF. The CDR3, as DNA: TGCGCCAGCAGCCAAGAGTGGGAGTCCACCCAAGAGACCCAGTACTTC.

The chain joins TRBV2 to TRBJ1-1; D call uncertain. This CDR3 has 10 residues. Germline CDR1 is SNHLY and CDR2 is FYNNEI. DNA for the CDR3: TGTGCGGGGTCCGGGACTGAAGCTTTCTTT. Residues: CAGSGTEAFF.

V is TRBV6-1 and J is TRBJ1-2, with D unclear. The germline V gene encodes CDR1 MNHNS and CDR2 SASEGT. V was shortened by 2 bases and J by 6 bases, with 19 bases between the two germline ends. The CDR3 totals 16 residues. CDR3 DNA: TGTGCCAGCAGTGAACGAGGGCCTAACTCAGTGGATGGCTACACCTTC. This gives the protein CASSERGPNSVDGYTF.

V usage is TRBV6-4 and J usage is TRBJ2-3; the match to TRBD2 covers 10 bases. The V gene's germline CDR1 is MRHNA and CDR2 SNTAGT. V lost 5 bases, J lost 6 bases, and 11 bases stayed unmatched. This CDR3 has 16 residues. The DNA for the CDR3 is TGTGCCAGCAGTCCCGGGACTAGCGTAGCACCCGATACGCAGTATTTT. It specifies CASSPGTSVAPDTQYF.

This clone has just one count. This rearrangement joins TRBV2 to TRBJ2-5; D gene unclear. The CDR3 loop spans 11 amino acids. The V gene's germline CDR1 is SNHLY and CDR2 FYNNEI. The V end was cut by 6 bases, the J end by 11 bases, with 13 bases between. The CDR3 sequence: CASRIDLSQYF. CDR3 nucleotides: TGTGCCAGCAGGATAGACCTATCTCAGTACTTC.

The chain couples TRBV7-2 to TRBJ2-1; D might be TRBD2 (6 bases). V was clipped by 2 bases and J by 7 bases, with 18 bases between them. There are 16 residues in the CDR3. CDR1 SGHTA and CDR2 FQGNSA come from the germline V gene. The CDR3 DNA sequence: TGTGCCAGCAGCTTATTTTGGGGCGGGATGGCTAATGAGCAGTTCTTC. This sequence encodes CASSLFWGGMANEQFF.

The chain employs TRBV4-2 and TRBJ2-1; TRBD2 agrees at 10 bases. The CDR3 runs 16 residues. The trim removed 1 base at V and 8 bases at J, leaving 8 bases unmatched. CDR1 is LGHNA, CDR2 YNFKEQ, per germline. CDR3 sequence (DNA): TGTGCCAGCAGCCAAGCGAGCGGGAGGGCTCTCTATGAGCAGTTCTTC. Its translation: CASSQASGRALYEQFF.

This clone was seen a single time. The rearrangement joins TRBV7-9 to TRBJ2-1, with TRBD2 matching 10 bases. Germline V gene lookup returns CDR1 SEHNR and CDR2 FQNEAQ (reference sequence). The CDR3 sequence is 15 residues long. V shed 3 bases and J 4 bases; nucleotides not matched to a gene: 3. The CDR3 sequence: CASSFQAGGYNEQFF. The CDR3 DNA reads as TGTGCCAGCAGCTTTCAAGCGGGAGGGTACAATGAGCAGTTCTTC.

V and J are TRBV5-4 and TRBJ1-5; no definite D call. Germline V gene data show CDR1 as SGHNT and CDR2 as YYREEE (reference sequence). With 3 bases removed from V and 0 bases from J, the gap between germline ends came to 7 bases. This CDR3 is 14 amino acids long. The DNA for the CDR3 is TGTGCCAGCAGCTCGCATGATAGCAATCAGCCCCAGCATTTT. This gives the protein CASSSHDSNQPQHF.

This rearrangement joins TRBV27 to TRBJ2-6; possibly TRBD1 for D (5 bases). The V and J ends lost 7 bases and 4 bases respectively, with 14 bases between them. Germline values: CDR1 MNHEY, CDR2 SMNVEV (reference sequence). CDR3 length: 15 amino acids. CDR3 protein: CASTLKGVGANVLTF. The CDR3 DNA is TGTGCCAGCACCCTGAAAGGGGTGGGGGCCAACGTCCTGACTTTC.

The rearrangement uses TRBV29-1 and TRBJ2-7, with D perhaps matching TRBD2 (6 bases). The V end lost 6 bases, the J end lost 7 bases, and 19 bases lay between the germline ends. Germline-derived CDR1 and CDR2 are SQVTM and ANQGSEA. The CDR3 sequence is 13 residues long. The CDR3 DNA is TGCAGCGTGGGAAAGTCCGGCCGGGGGGAGCAGTACTTC. Translation: CSVGKSGRGEQYF.

The chain carries TRBV5-6 and TRBJ2-2; TRBD1 aligns across 8 bases. The CDR3 loop spans 16 amino acids. Germline V gene sequence: CDR1 SGHDT, CDR2 YYEEEE. The J segment lost 3 bases and the V segment lost 1 base, leaving 5 bases of the junction unmatched. CDR3 nucleotide sequence: TGTGCCAGCAGCTTGAAGGGACAGGAATACACCGGGGAGCTGTTTTTT. Residues: CASSLKGQEYTGELFF.

The gene calls are TRBV4-2 and TRBJ2-1, with TRBD2 as a possible D gene (7 bases). Germline CDR1 and CDR2: LGHNA and YNFKEQ. The CDR3 extends over 16 amino acids. Trimming cost V 4 bases and J 2 bases, with 15 bases left between them. The CDR3 region has the DNA TGTGCCAGCAGCCCATGGGGGGGCGGGGCCTACAATGAGCAGTTCTTC. Amino acid sequence: CASSPWGGGAYNEQFF.